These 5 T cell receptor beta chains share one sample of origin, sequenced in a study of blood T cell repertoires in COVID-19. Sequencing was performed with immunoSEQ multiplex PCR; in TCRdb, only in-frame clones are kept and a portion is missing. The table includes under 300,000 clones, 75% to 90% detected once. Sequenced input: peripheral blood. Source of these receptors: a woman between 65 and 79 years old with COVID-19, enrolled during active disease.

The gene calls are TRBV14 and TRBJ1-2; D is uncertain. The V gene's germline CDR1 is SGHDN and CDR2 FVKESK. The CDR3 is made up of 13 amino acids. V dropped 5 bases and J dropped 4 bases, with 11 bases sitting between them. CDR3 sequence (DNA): TGTGCCAGCAGCTTCACCCCTACCTATGGCTACACCTTC. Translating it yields CASSFTPTYGYTF.

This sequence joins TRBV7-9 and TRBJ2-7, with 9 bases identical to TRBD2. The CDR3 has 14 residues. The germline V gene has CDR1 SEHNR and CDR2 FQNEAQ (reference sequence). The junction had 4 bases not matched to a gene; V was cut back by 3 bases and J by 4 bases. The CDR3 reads CASSLGLAGYEQYF. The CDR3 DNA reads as TGTGCCAGCAGCTTGGGTCTAGCGGGGTACGAGCAGTACTTC.

The CDR3 here is CASSQGPAGGNTEAFF. The DNA for the CDR3 is TGCGCCAGCAGCCAAGGACCCGCGGGAGGGAACACTGAAGCTTTCTTT. The V and J genes are TRBV4-3 and TRBJ1-1; D ambiguous. V gave up 1 base and J gave up 1 base, with 13 bases separating them. Per germline, CDR1 LGHNA and CDR2 YSLEER. CDR3 length equals 16 residues.

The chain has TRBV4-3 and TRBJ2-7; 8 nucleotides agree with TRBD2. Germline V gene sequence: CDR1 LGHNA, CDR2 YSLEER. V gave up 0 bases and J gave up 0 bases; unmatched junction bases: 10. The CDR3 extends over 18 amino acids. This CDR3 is CASSQDLGLAGDSYEQYF. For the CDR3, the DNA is TGCGCCAGCAGCCAAGATCTCGGCCTAGCGGGCGACTCCTACGAGCAGTACTTC.

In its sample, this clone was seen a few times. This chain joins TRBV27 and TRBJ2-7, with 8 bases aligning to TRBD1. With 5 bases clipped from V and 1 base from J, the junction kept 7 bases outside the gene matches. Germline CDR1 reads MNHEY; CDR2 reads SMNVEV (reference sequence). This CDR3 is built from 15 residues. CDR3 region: CASSQGTGPSYEQYF. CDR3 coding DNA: TGTGCCAGCAGTCAAGGGACAGGACCTTCCTACGAGCAGTACTTC.